This TCR beta chain was sequenced in a study of CD8 T cells in Susac syndrome. In germline, CDR1 is SGDLS, CDR2 YYNGEE. The CDR3 contains 14 residues. V lost 4 bases and J lost 4, with 14 bases in between. It was with random hexamers that about 0.45 to 1 ug RNA was reverse transcribed. TCRdb itself ran the immunoSEQ multiplex PCR reads through MiXCR, one entry per CDR3 protein. The sample lists 200,000 to 250,000 distinct CDR3 sequences; approximately 92% were seen once. This TCR was recovered from a human donor with multiple sclerosis. The rearrangement uses TRBV9 and TRBJ1-2; perhaps TRBD1 as D (5 bases). Specimen: CD4+ T cells from PBMCs. The CDR3 sequence is CASSPTGVLYGYTF. CDR3 DNA: TGTGCCAGCAGCCCCACAGGAGTTCTCTATGGCTACACCTTC.